This TCR beta chain was observed in a study of cytomegalovirus exposure and HLA in healthy donors (dated by TCRdb to the late 2010s). Turning to the overall study: The roughly 700 repertoires of the first cohort and the 120 or so validation repertoires were produced on the same platform, according to a later analysis. A separate validation cohort of roughly 130 different subjects was used in addition to the approximately 700-subject first cohort. The study aimed to test whether cataloging public T cell receptors could reveal signatures of past pathogen exposure. To predict cytomegalovirus infection status, the study brought together high-throughput TCR immunosequencing, statistical association of individual TCRs with disease status, and machine learning.

Libraries were prepared through the immunoSEQ multiplex PCR assay. Processing in the source paper ran as follows. A statistical classification framework was built to diagnose cytomegalovirus status from the catalog of TCR beta chain sequences. What TCRdb holds here is the immuneACCESS table cut down to in-frame rearrangements. Part of the clones is not present; checked against another copy, under half of the missing clones reflect an unresolved V gene, and the others are unexplained. V and J calls and clone size are as listed in that table; D and trimming were resolved from the DNA. This sample lists around 100,000 clones; less than 85% were detected once. Roughly 20% of the sample lies in the top ten. Donors formed part of the validation cohort, which comprised some 120 subjects and was distinct from the first cohort of 690 or so subjects. CDR3 length: 12 amino acids, cysteine to phenylalanine. The retained sequence is limited to the CDR3, 36 bases, with the frame set at the first base. Reading the germline V gene (reference sequence) gives CDR1 SEHNR and CDR2 FQNEAQ. V is pared back by 3 bases and J by 15 bases, with 15 bases lying between the germline termini.

Results the study describes overall, beyond this receptor: Most TCR sequences were seen in very few donors, while some public TCRs were found in many individuals. The authors suggested that the approach could potentially be extended to other disease states and immunological phenotypes. A total of 150 to 200 TCR beta chains were listed by the study as associated with cytomegalovirus. Subsequent analysis determined that TCRs grouped into clusters in the first cohort also showed a tendency toward co-occurrence across the 130 or so validation repertoires, and 90% to 95% of cluster scores exceeded 0. A later analysis lacked HLA typing for the validation cohort, so it scored co-occurrence in that cohort across all 120 repertoires. In vitro tests confirmed that a few of the cytomegalovirus-associated TCR beta chains recognize cytomegalovirus antigens. The classifier was reported to diagnose cytomegalovirus status with high specificity and sensitivity in both the original cohort and the validation cohort.

To note about this clone: This clone's antigen is unknown. The input lacks base qualities; no much larger clone sits a single base away.

The chain joins TRBV7-9 to TRBJ1-5; no confident D gene assignment can be made. The sequence was obtained from a man between 18 and 35 years old in good health and CMV-seropositive. Sequencing input: PBMCs. The bases read TGTGCCAGCAGCTTTGGGGAGAGATCTCCGCATTTT. Its protein product is CASSFGERSPHF.